One and the same sample provided the 3 T cell receptor beta chains below, sequenced in a study of cytomegalovirus exposure and HLA in healthy donors. Use of 60 Vbeta and 13 Jbeta primers characterized the PCR. Generated by immunoSEQ multiplex PCR, the TCRdb table keeps only in-frame clones and is missing some. Of 150,000 or so clones in the sample, roughly 80% were seen once. The sample taken for sequencing was PBMCs. The receptor source for this set is a man aged 35 to 55 in good health and CMV-seropositive.

Details on this clone: Since no conserved phenylalanine or tryptophan closes the CDR3, a read error is the likely cause. This sequence joins TRBV14 and TRBJ1-2; D possibly corresponds to TRBD1 (5 bases). The CDR3 totals 13 residues. Germline loops: CDR1 SGHDN, CDR2 FVKESK. Trimming stripped 7 bases from V and 4 bases from J, with 13 bases between. Here the CDR3 DNA reads TGTGCCAGCAAAGGGGAGGCCTCCTATGGCTACACCCTC. Protein product: CASKGEASYGYTL.

V is TRBV19 and J is TRBJ2-3, with unresolved D. V lost 3 bases and J lost 0, with 7 bases in between. Germline V CDR1 and CDR2: LNHDA, SQIVND (reference sequence). This CDR3 has 14 residues. The CDR3 nucleotides are TGTGCCAGTAGTATCGTCAGTAGCACAGATACGCAGTATTTT. Amino acid sequence: CASSIVSSTDTQYF.

The chain recombines TRBV6-1 with TRBJ2-7, with D possibly TRBD1 on 6 matching bases. V lost 2 bases, J lost 2 bases, and 10 bases lay in between. The CDR3 is 14 amino acids. Germline V CDR1 and CDR2: MNHNS, SASEGT. CDR3 sequence reads: CASSEQGLAYEQYF. The CDR3, as DNA: TGTGCCAGCAGTGAACAGGGGTTGGCCTACGAGCAGTACTTC.